This T cell receptor beta chain was recovered during a study of T cell responses to AZD1222 COVID-19 vaccine listed by TCRdb under 2021. Broadly, across the study: AZD1222 recipients with second doses at about 4 weeks or about 12 weeks were pooled, because spike-specific TCR depth and breadth did not differ between schedules. Trial participants were enrolled into age subgroups of 18-55, 56-69 and 70-plus years, which contained roughly 140, 27 and 60 TCR-sequenced participants, respectively. A total of just over 230 trial participants underwent TCR sequencing, of whom about 200 had received two doses of AZD1222 and 26 had received two doses of the MenACWY control vaccine. The study at large found these results: Nearly half of unique spike-specific TCRs reportedly recognized epitopes outside regions mutated in the B.1.351 and B.1.1.7 variants. After two AZD1222 doses, spike-specific TCR breadth and depth were significantly higher than at day 0 and than in MenACWY recipients. Most participants were white British and females outnumbered males, and the authors suggested that clonal diversity may have been underestimated. Conclusions about previously exposed vaccinees are limited, since just 6 or 7 AZD1222 recipients were seropositive for SARS-CoV-2 at baseline. The whole spike protein was spanned by vaccine-associated CD4 TCRs, and dominant responses were seen in regions 160-218 and 743-854. Because no day 14 peak-response samples were available, repertoires were characterized only after the peak T cell response. The 56-69-year group was small, and its depth increase did not reach significance, likely because of low power.

The CDR3 regions of human TCRbeta chains were subjected to immunosequencing. The source study handled its data this way. Repertoire TCRs were checked for matches against a reference library of SARS-CoV-2-specific TCRs that had been generated using the MIRA antigen-specificity platform. Breadth was defined as the fraction of unique TCRs that were SARS-CoV-2-associated. Depth was defined as the fraction of total T cells that were SARS-CoV-2-associated. Each spike-specific TCR was assigned to its reactive spike region and to a CD4 or CD8 class using the MIRA data. Log10-transformed breadth and depth values were compared by one-way ANOVA with Sidak's multiple comparisons tests. The clones in this table, taken by TCRdb from immuneACCESS, are in-frame only. Not every clone is retained; where verified, under half of the shortfall comes from an unresolved V gene, and the cause of the rest is unknown. V, J and clone size are taken as reported in that table, and D and trimming were inferred from the DNA itself. For this sample the table gives about 120,000 clones, of which about 90% were detected only once. The ten biggest clones cover roughly 7.4% of the sample.

As concerns this clone: Its antigen remains undetermined. Per-base quality was not reported, and no clone a single base away is much larger than it.

The CDR3, from cysteine to phenylalanine, totals 13 residues. Only the CDR3 portion is preserved as DNA: 39 bases, with reading frame beginning at the first base. Compared with germline, V lacks 7 bases and J lacks 12 bases; bases without a gene match: 16. The germline V gene specifies SGHRS as CDR1 and YFSETQ as CDR2. The sample's time point label, decoded: baseline before first vaccination. Vaccinee samples were obtained from the UK trials COV001 and COV002, which included a single-blind randomized controlled phase 2/3 trial of AZD1222 (ChAdOx1 nCoV-19) in healthy adults. Trial participant PBMC samples were collected at day 0 and day 28 after the second dose for TCRbeta chain sequencing.

The sequencing used peripheral blood, collected on day 0 of AZD1222 vaccination. The chain is encoded by TRBV5-1 joined to TRBJ2-7; 7 junctional bases match TRBD1. This TCR was sampled from an adult in good health. The nucleotides read TGCGCCAGCCGACTCCGACAGGGAGACGATTTGTACTTC. Translation gives CASRLRQGDDLYF.